This T cell receptor (beta chain) originates from a study of T cell changes during pregnancy in multiple sclerosis. Germline V gene data show CDR1 as SEHNR and CDR2 as FQNEAQ (reference sequence). This CDR3 has 15 amino acids. V dropped 5 bases and J dropped 2; count of bases not matched to a gene: 5. Sequencing was performed with immunoSEQ multiplex PCR; in TCRdb, only in-frame clones are kept and a portion is missing. The table has around 80,000 clones, about 90% seen once. This receptor was taken from a female donor with multiple sclerosis, enrolled in a pregnancy study. Material: peripheral blood, obtained before pregnancy. This sequence joins TRBV7-9 and TRBJ1-1, with 10 nucleotides matching TRBD1. In nucleotides, the CDR3 is TGTGCCAGCAGCCCGACAGGGGGCGCAAACACTGAAGCTTTCTTT. Translating gives CASSPTGGANTEAFF.